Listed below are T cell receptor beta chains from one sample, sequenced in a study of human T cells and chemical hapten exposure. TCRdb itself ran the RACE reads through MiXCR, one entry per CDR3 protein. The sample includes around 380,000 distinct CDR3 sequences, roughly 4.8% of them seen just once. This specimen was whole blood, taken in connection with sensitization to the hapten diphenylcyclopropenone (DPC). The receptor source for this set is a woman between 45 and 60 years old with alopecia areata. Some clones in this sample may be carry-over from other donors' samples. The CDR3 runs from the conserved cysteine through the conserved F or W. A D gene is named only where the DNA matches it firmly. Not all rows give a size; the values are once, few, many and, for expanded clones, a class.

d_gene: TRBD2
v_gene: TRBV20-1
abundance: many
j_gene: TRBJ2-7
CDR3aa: CSASGGASYEQYF
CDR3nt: TGCAGTGCTAGCGGGGGGGCATCCTACGAGCAGTACTTC

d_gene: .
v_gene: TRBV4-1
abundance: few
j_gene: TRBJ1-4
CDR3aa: CASSQDGATNEKLFF
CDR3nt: TGCGCCAGCAGCCAAGACGGTGCAACTAATGAAAAACTGTTTTTT

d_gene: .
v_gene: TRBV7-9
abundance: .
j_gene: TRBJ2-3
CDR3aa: CASSPLLAGHTQYF
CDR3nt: TGTGCCAGCAGCCCGCTATTGGCGGGACATACGCAGTATTTT

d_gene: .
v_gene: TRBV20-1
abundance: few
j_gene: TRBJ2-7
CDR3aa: CSANSFGTAGTTSYEQYF
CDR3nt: TGCAGTGCTAATTCATTCGGGACAGCCGGGACTACCTCCTACGAGCAGTACTTC

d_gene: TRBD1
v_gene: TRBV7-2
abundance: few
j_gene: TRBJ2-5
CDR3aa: CASSREGQGLGTQYF
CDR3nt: TGTGCCAGCAGCCGGGAGGGACAGGGGTTGGGGACCCAGTACTTC

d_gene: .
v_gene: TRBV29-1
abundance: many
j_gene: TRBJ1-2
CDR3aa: CSSDGDYGYTF
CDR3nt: TGCAGCTCGGACGGTGACTATGGCTACACCTTC

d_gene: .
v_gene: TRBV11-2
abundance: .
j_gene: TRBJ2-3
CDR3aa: CASTPSTVPDTQYF
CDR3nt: TGTGCCAGCACGCCCTCGACAGTCCCAGATACGCAGTATTTT

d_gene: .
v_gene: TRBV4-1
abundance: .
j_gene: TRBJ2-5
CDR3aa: CASSRLLVETQYF
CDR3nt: TGCGCCAGCAGCCGACTTCTAGTGGAGACCCAGTACTTC

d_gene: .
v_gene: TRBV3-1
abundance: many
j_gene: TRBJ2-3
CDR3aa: CASSQEMLAITTDTQYF
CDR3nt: TGTGCCAGCAGCCAAGAGATGCTAGCGATTACCACAGATACGCAGTATTTT

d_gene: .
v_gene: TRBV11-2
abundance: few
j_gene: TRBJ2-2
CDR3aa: CASSPLTNTGELFF
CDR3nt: TGTGCCAGCAGCCCACTAACGAACACCGGGGAGCTGTTTTTT

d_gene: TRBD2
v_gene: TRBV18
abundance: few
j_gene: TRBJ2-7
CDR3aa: CASSLTWTSGGAATYEQYF
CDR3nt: TGTGCCAGCTCACTTACCTGGACTAGCGGGGGGGCGGCGACCTACGAGCAGTACTTC

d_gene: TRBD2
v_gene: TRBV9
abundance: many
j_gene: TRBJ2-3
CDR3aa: CASSVEAGDPPDTQYF
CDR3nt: TGTGCCAGCAGCGTAGAAGCGGGAGATCCCCCAGATACGCAGTATTTT

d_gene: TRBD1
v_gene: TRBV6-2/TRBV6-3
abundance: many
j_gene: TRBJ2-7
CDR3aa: CASSYRFGQGAYEQYF
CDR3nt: TGTGCCAGCAGTTACCGATTTGGACAGGGAGCCTACGAGCAGTACTTC

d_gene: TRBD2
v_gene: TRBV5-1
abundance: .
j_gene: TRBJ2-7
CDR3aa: CASSLTGLVREQYF
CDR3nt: TGCGCCAGCAGCTTGACGGGACTAGTGAGGGAGCAGTACTTC

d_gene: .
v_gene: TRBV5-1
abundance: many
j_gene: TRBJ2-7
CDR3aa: CASSLEVGSYEQYF
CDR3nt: TGCGCCAGCAGCTTGGAGGTCGGCAGCTACGAGCAGTACTTC

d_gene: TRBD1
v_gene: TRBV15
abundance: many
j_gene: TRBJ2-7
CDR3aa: CATSRSGTGAYEQYF
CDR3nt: TGTGCCACCAGCAGATCCGGGACAGGGGCCTACGAGCAGTACTTC

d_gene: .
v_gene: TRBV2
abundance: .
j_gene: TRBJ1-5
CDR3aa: CASKRGWPFNQPQHF
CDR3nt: TGTGCCAGCAAACGGGGGTGGCCGTTTAATCAGCCCCAGCATTTT

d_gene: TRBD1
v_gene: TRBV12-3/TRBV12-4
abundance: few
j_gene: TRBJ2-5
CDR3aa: CASSLAGGYETQYF
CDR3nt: TGTGCCAGCAGTTTAGCAGGGGGCTACGAGACCCAGTACTTC

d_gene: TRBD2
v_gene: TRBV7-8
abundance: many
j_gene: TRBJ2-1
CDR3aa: CASSPPSGYEQFF
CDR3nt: TGTGCCAGCAGCCCTCCTAGCGGGTATGAGCAGTTCTTC

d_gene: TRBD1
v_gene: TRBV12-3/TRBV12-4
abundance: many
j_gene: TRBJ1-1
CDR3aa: CASSSPQGVRFTEAFF
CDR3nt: TGTGCCAGCAGTTCTCCGCAGGGGGTACGGTTCACTGAAGCTTTCTTT

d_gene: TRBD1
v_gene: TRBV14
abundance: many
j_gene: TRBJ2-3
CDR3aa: CASSPRQGITDTQYF
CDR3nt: TGTGCCAGCAGCCCCAGACAGGGGATCACAGATACGCAGTATTTT

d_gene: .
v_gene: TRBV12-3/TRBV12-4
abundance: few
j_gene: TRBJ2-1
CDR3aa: CASSRAELIQFF
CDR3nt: TGTGCCAGCAGCCGGGCAGAACTCATTCAATTCTTC

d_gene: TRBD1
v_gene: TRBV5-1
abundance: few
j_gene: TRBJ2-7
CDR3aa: CASSSGQGSVEQYF
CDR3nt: TGCGCCAGCAGCTCTGGACAGGGATCCGTTGAGCAGTACTTC

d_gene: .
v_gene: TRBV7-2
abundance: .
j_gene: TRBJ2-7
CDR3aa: CASSPDRNTYKQYF
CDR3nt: TGTGCCAGCAGCCCCGATCGGAATACATACAAGCAGTACTTC

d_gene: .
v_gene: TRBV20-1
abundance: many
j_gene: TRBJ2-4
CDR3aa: CSAPGRLAKNIQYF
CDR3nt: TGCAGTGCCCCGGGGAGATTGGCCAAAAACATTCAGTACTTC

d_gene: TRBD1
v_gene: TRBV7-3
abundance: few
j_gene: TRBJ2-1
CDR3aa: CASSTSGTGYNEQFF
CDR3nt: TGTGCCAGCAGTACATCCGGGACAGGCTACAATGAGCAGTTCTTC

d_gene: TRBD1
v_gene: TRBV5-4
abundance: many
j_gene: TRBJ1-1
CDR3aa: CASSSLAGGTTEAFF
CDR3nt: TGTGCCAGCAGCTCCCTTGCAGGGGGCACAACTGAAGCTTTCTTT

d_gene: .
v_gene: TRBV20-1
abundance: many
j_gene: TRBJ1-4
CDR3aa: CSARKGNEKLFF
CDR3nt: TGCAGTGCTAGGAAAGGGAATGAAAAACTGTTTTTT

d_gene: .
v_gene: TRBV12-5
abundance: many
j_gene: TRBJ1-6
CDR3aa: CASGQGRDSPLHF
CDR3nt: TGTGCTAGTGGACAGGGAAGGGATTCACCCCTCCACTTT

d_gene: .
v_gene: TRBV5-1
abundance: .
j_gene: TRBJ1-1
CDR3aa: CASSATDSTEAFF
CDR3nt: TGCGCCAGCAGCGCGACGGACAGCACTGAAGCTTTCTTT

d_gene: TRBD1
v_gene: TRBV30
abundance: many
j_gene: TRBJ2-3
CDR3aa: CAWSSTGGARADTQYF
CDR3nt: TGTGCCTGGAGTTCGACAGGGGGCGCAAGGGCAGATACGCAGTATTTT

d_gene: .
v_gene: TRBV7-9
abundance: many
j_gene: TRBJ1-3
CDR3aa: CASSQIGQNGNTIYF
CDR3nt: TGTGCCAGCAGCCAAATCGGACAGAATGGAAACACCATATATTTT

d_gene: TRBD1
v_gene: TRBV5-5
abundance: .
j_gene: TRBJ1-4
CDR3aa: CASSGTGLSTNEKLFF
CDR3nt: TGTGCCAGCAGCGGGACAGGGCTCTCAACTAATGAAAAACTGTTTTTT

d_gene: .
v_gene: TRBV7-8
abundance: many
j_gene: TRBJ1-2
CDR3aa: CASSFTKDQYGYTF
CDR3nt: TGTGCCAGCAGCTTTACTAAGGACCAGTATGGCTACACCTTC

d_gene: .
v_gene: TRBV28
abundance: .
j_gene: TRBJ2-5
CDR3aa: CASSNGEARIQETQYF
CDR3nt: TGTGCCAGCAGTAATGGTGAAGCCCGTATACAAGAGACCCAGTACTTC

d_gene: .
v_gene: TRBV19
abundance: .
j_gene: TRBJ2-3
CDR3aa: CASSMERGTDTQYF
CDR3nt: TGTGCCAGTAGTATGGAACGGGGGACAGATACGCAGTATTTT

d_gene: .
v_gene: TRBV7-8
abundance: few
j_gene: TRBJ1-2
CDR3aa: CASSLDPGTGYFNYGYTF
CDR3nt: TGTGCCAGCAGCTTAGATCCCGGGACCGGATACTTTAACTATGGCTACACCTTC

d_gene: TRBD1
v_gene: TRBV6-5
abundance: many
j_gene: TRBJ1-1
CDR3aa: CASSYSTGVATEAFF
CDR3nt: TGTGCCAGCAGTTACTCGACAGGGGTGGCCACTGAAGCTTTCTTT

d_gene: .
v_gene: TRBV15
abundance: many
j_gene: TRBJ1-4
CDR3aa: CATSRVNEKLFF
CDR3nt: TGTGCCACCAGCAGGGTGAATGAAAAACTGTTTTTT

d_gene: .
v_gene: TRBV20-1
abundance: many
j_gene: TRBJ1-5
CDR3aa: CSATLTGNNQPQHF
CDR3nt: TGCAGTGCCACGTTAACAGGGAACAATCAGCCCCAGCATTTT

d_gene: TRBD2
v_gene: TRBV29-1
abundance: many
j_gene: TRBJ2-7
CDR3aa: CSVELRASGSDEQYF
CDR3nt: TGCAGCGTTGAACTCCGGGCTAGCGGGAGCGACGAGCAGTACTTC

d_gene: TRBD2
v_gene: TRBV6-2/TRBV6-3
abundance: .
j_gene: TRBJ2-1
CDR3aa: CASSWAGGPNEQFF
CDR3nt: TGTGCCAGCAGTTGGGCGGGGGGGCCAAATGAGCAGTTCTTC

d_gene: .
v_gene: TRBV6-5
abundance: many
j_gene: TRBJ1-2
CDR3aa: CASRIQGYGYTF
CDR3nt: TGTGCCAGCAGGATTCAGGGTTATGGCTACACCTTC

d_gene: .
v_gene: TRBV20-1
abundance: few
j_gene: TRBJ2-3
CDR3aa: CSARPGALTDTQYF
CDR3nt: TGCAGTGCTAGGCCCGGAGCCCTCACAGATACGCAGTATTTT

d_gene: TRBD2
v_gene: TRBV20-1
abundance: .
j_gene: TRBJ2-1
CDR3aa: CSARGKGLAGGLSSYNEQFF
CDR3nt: TGCAGTGCTAGAGGGAAGGGGCTAGCGGGGGGCCTAAGCTCCTACAATGAGCAGTTCTTC

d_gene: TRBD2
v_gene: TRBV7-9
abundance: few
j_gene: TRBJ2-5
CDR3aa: CASSLTPLAGIQETQYF
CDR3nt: TGTGCCAGCAGCTTAACCCCGCTAGCGGGAATACAAGAGACCCAGTACTTC

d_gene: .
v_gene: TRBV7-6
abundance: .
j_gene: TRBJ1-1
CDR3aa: CASSLGGPRNSAFF
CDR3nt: TGTGCCAGCAGCTTAGGGGGGCCGCGTAATTCGGCTTTCTTT

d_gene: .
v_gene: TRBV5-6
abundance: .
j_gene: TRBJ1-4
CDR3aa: CASSLGSFNEKLFF
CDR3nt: TGTGCCAGCAGCTTGGGAAGTTTTAATGAAAAACTGTTTTTT

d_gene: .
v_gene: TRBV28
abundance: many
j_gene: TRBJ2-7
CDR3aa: CASSWPSQGRYEQYF
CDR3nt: TGTGCCAGCAGTTGGCCTAGCCAGGGCCGGTACGAGCAGTACTTC

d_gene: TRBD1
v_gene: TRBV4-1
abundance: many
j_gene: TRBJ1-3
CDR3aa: CASSQPGQGRGGNTIYF
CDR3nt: TGCGCCAGCAGCCAACCAGGACAGGGTCGTGGAGGAAACACCATATATTTT

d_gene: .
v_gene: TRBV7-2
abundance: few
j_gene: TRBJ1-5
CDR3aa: CASSSGAWQGGQPQHF
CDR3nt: TGTGCCAGCAGCTCCGGGGCGTGGCAGGGAGGACAGCCCCAGCATTTT

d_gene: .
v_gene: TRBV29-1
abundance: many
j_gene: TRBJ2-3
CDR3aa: CSVEENVSPDTQYF
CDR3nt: TGCAGCGTTGAAGAGAACGTAAGTCCAGATACGCAGTATTTT

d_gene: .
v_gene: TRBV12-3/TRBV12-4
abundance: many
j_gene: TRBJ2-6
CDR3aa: CASSFDLTGANVLTF
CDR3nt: TGTGCCAGCAGTTTTGACCTGACTGGGGCCAACGTCCTGACTTTC

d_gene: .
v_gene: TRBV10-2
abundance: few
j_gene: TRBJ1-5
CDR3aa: CASREQGDQPQHF
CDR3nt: TGCGCCAGCAGAGAACAAGGAGATCAGCCCCAGCATTTT

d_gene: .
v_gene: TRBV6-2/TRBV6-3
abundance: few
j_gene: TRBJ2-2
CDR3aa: CASLTASNTGELFF
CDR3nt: TGTGCCAGTCTGACAGCTTCGAACACCGGGGAGCTGTTTTTT

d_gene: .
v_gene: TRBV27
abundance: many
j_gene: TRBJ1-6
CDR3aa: CASSFKGEAYNSPLHF
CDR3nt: TGTGCCAGCAGTTTCAAGGGTGAGGCGTATAATTCACCCCTCCACTTT

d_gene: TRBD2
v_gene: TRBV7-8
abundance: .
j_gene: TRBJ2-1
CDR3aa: CASSGGLGLDHNEQFF
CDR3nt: TGTGCCAGCTCGGGCGGTCTCGGACTAGACCACAATGAGCAGTTCTTC

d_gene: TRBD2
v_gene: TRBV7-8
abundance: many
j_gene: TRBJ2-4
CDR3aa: CASSSRGGAGDLWNIQYF
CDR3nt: TGTGCCAGCAGCTCGCGGGGAGGAGCGGGAGATCTCTGGAACATTCAGTACTTC

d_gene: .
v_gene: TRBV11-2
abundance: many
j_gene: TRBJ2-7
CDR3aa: CASSLGYSVSYEQYF
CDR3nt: TGTGCCAGCAGCTTAGGCTACTCGGTATCCTACGAGCAGTACTTC

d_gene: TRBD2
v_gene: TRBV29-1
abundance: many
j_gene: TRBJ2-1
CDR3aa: CSVVLLAGTSYNEQFF
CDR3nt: TGCAGCGTTGTTCTTTTAGCGGGAACGTCCTACAATGAGCAGTTCTTC